A selection of T cell receptor beta chains follows, all from one sample in a study of cytomegalovirus exposure and HLA in healthy donors. Using immunoSEQ multiplex PCR, the repertoire was profiled, and TCRdb retains in-frame clones only, with some absent. The sample has roughly 130,000 clones, 84% seen once. The sample taken for sequencing was PBMCs. Source of these receptors: a woman aged 30 to 39 in good health and CMV-seronegative. The CDR3 runs from the conserved cysteine through the conserved F or W. A D gene is named only where the DNA matches it firmly. Clone size is stated in some rows and not others, as once, few, many or a class when expanded.

d_gene: TRBD1; abundance: .; v_gene: TRBV10-3; j_gene: TRBJ2-7; CDR3aa: CAISRTGGSYEQYF; CDR3nt: TGTGCCATCAGTAGGACAGGGGGATCCTACGAGCAGTACTTC
d_gene: TRBD2; abundance: .; v_gene: TRBV4-1; j_gene: TRBJ2-1; CDR3aa: CASSREGLAVNNEQFF; CDR3nt: TGCGCCAGCAGCCGGGAGGGACTAGCGGTGAACAATGAGCAGTTCTTC
d_gene: .; abundance: .; v_gene: TRBV7-9; j_gene: TRBJ1-2; CDR3aa: CASSLGQGFGYTF; CDR3nt: TGTGCCAGCAGCTTAGGGCAGGGGTTTGGCTACACCTTC
d_gene: TRBD1; abundance: .; v_gene: TRBV19; j_gene: TRBJ1-3; CDR3aa: CASSPRDSRNTIYF; CDR3nt: TGTGCCAGTAGCCCACGGGACAGCAGAAACACCATATATTTT
d_gene: TRBD1; abundance: .; v_gene: TRBV6-5; j_gene: TRBJ1-2; CDR3aa: CASSPPGTGDGYTF; CDR3nt: TGTGCCAGCAGTCCTCCGGGGACAGGGGATGGCTACACCTTC
d_gene: TRBD1; abundance: .; v_gene: TRBV7-8; j_gene: TRBJ2-7; CDR3aa: CASSSSRDRGEQYF; CDR3nt: TGTGCCAGCAGCTCGTCCCGGGACAGGGGCGAGCAGTACTTC
d_gene: .; abundance: .; v_gene: TRBV28; j_gene: TRBJ1-2; CDR3aa: CASSPDSNYGYTF; CDR3nt: TGTGCCAGCAGTCCGGACAGCAACTATGGCTACACCTTC
d_gene: .; abundance: .; v_gene: TRBV28; j_gene: TRBJ1-1; CDR3aa: CASSAQDRMNTEAFF; CDR3nt: TGTGCCAGCAGTGCTCAGGACAGAATGAACACTGAAGCTTTCTTT
d_gene: .; abundance: .; v_gene: TRBV5-1; j_gene: TRBJ1-1; CDR3aa: CASSNQGSTEAFF; CDR3nt: TGCGCCAGCAGTAATCAGGGATCCACTGAAGCTTTCTTT
d_gene: TRBD1; abundance: .; v_gene: TRBV28; j_gene: TRBJ1-2; CDR3aa: CASSGSGGVGYTF; CDR3nt: TGTGCCAGCAGTGGGTCAGGGGGTGTTGGCTACACCTTC
d_gene: TRBD1; abundance: few; v_gene: TRBV7-2; j_gene: TRBJ2-3; CDR3aa: CASSSRQGARDTQYF; CDR3nt: TGTGCCAGCAGCTCCCGACAGGGGGCGAGGGATACGCAGTATTTT
d_gene: .; abundance: .; v_gene: TRBV6-1; j_gene: TRBJ2-3; CDR3aa: CASSDSPGGGTDTQYF; CDR3nt: TGTGCCAGCAGTGATTCCCCTGGCGGGGGCACAGATACGCAGTATTTT
d_gene: TRBD2; abundance: .; v_gene: TRBV7-2; j_gene: TRBJ2-3; CDR3aa: CASSMSGDTDTQYF; CDR3nt: TGTGCCAGCAGCATGAGCGGGGACACAGATACGCAGTATTTT
d_gene: TRBD1; abundance: .; v_gene: TRBV28; j_gene: TRBJ1-1; CDR3aa: CASSRDSMNTEAFF; CDR3nt: TGTGCCAGCAGTCGGGACAGTATGAACACTGAAGCTTTCTTT
d_gene: .; abundance: once; v_gene: TRBV2; j_gene: TRBJ2-7; CDR3aa: CASSEYEQYF; CDR3nt: TGTGCCAGCAGCGAGTACGAGCAGTACTTC
d_gene: TRBD1; abundance: .; v_gene: TRBV5-4; j_gene: TRBJ2-7; CDR3aa: CASSLEVTGIREQYF; CDR3nt: TGTGCCAGCAGCTTGGAGGTGACAGGGATTCGCGAGCAGTACTTC
d_gene: TRBD1; abundance: once; v_gene: TRBV19; j_gene: TRBJ2-7; CDR3aa: CASGNTRGHEQYF; CDR3nt: TGTGCCAGTGGGAATACAAGGGGGCACGAGCAGTACTTC
d_gene: TRBD1; abundance: .; v_gene: TRBV5-1; j_gene: TRBJ2-7; CDR3aa: CASSLGQGEGYEQYF; CDR3nt: TGCGCCAGCAGCCTCGGACAGGGGGAAGGGTACGAGCAGTACTTC
d_gene: TRBD1; abundance: .; v_gene: TRBV28; j_gene: TRBJ2-7; CDR3aa: CASTLPGQGYEQYF; CDR3nt: TGTGCCAGCACTTTACCGGGACAGGGCTACGAGCAGTACTTC
d_gene: TRBD2; abundance: .; v_gene: TRBV7-2; j_gene: TRBJ2-2; CDR3aa: CASSSGLAGVNTGELFF; CDR3nt: TGTGCCAGCAGCTCGGGACTAGCGGGGGTGAACACCGGGGAGCTGTTTTTT
d_gene: .; abundance: .; v_gene: TRBV30; j_gene: TRBJ2-2; CDR3aa: CAWSGEDGELFF; CDR3nt: TGTGCCTGGAGTGGCGAGGACGGGGAGCTGTTTTTT
d_gene: .; abundance: .; v_gene: TRBV5-1; j_gene: TRBJ2-5; CDR3aa: CASSLEPLETQYF; CDR3nt: TGCGCCAGCAGCTTGGAGCCATTGGAGACCCAGTACTTC
d_gene: .; abundance: .; v_gene: TRBV9; j_gene: TRBJ2-1; CDR3aa: CASSVLSSGGGNEQFF; CDR3nt: TGTGCCAGCAGCGTCCTATCGTCGGGGGGCGGTAATGAGCAGTTCTTC
d_gene: .; abundance: once; v_gene: TRBV2; j_gene: TRBJ2-7; CDR3aa: CASSDRLINEQYF; CDR3nt: TGTGCCAGCAGTGACAGGTTGATTAACGAGCAGTACTTC
d_gene: .; abundance: .; v_gene: TRBV19; j_gene: TRBJ1-1; CDR3aa: CASIGPGSGTEAFF; CDR3nt: TGTGCCAGTATTGGGCCGGGGTCGGGAACTGAAGCTTTCTTT
d_gene: TRBD1; abundance: .; v_gene: TRBV7-9; j_gene: TRBJ1-1; CDR3aa: CASSIPGQGPDTEAFF; CDR3nt: TGTGCCAGCAGCATCCCGGGACAGGGCCCGGACACTGAAGCTTTCTTT
d_gene: TRBD2; abundance: few; v_gene: TRBV9; j_gene: TRBJ2-5; CDR3aa: CASSERGEQETQYF; CDR3nt: TGTGCCAGCAGCGAGCGGGGGGAACAAGAGACCCAGTACTTC
d_gene: TRBD1; abundance: .; v_gene: TRBV27; j_gene: TRBJ1-1; CDR3aa: CASGPGQGLTEAFF; CDR3nt: TGTGCCAGCGGACCCGGACAGGGCCTCACTGAAGCTTTCTTT
d_gene: TRBD1; abundance: .; v_gene: TRBV10-3; j_gene: TRBJ1-6; CDR3aa: CAITGAANSPLHF; CDR3nt: TGTGCCATTACAGGGGCTGCGAATTCACCCCTCCACTTT
d_gene: .; abundance: once; v_gene: TRBV5-1; j_gene: TRBJ2-2; CDR3aa: CASSYSSEGELFF; CDR3nt: TGCGCCAGCAGCTACTCCTCTGAGGGGGAGCTGTTTTTT
d_gene: TRBD2; abundance: .; v_gene: TRBV4-2; j_gene: TRBJ2-2; CDR3aa: CASSQDPLAGPGELFF; CDR3nt: TGTGCCAGCAGCCAAGACCCACTAGCGGGTCCCGGGGAGCTGTTTTTT
d_gene: TRBD1; abundance: .; v_gene: TRBV7-2; j_gene: TRBJ1-1; CDR3aa: CASSPQTGRTEAFF; CDR3nt: TGTGCCAGCAGCCCCCAGACAGGGCGCACTGAAGCTTTCTTT
d_gene: .; abundance: .; v_gene: TRBV27; j_gene: TRBJ2-5; CDR3aa: CASSPQNQGLVTQYF; CDR3nt: TGTGCCAGCAGTCCACAAAACCAGGGACTGGTGACCCAGTACTTC
d_gene: .; abundance: once; v_gene: TRBV6-1; j_gene: TRBJ1-2; CDR3aa: CASSEDYYGYTF; CDR3nt: TGTGCCAGCAGTGAAGATTATTATGGCTACACCTTC
d_gene: .; abundance: .; v_gene: TRBV5-6; j_gene: TRBJ2-5; CDR3aa: CASSPEAEETQYF; CDR3nt: TGTGCCAGCAGTCCCGAGGCGGAGGAGACCCAGTACTTC
d_gene: .; abundance: once; v_gene: TRBV11-3; j_gene: TRBJ2-1; CDR3aa: CASSLGTYYEQFF; CDR3nt: TGTGCCAGCAGCCTCGGGACTTACTATGAGCAGTTCTTC
d_gene: TRBD1; abundance: once; v_gene: TRBV7-9; j_gene: TRBJ2-2; CDR3aa: CASSLSGGQGTGELFF; CDR3nt: TGTGCCAGCAGCTTAAGTGGAGGACAGGGGACCGGGGAGCTGTTTTTT